The 27 T cell receptor beta chains below were found in one sample sequenced in a study of shared clonotypes between healthy human individuals. TCRdb's copy holds only in-frame clones and misses some; the assay was immunoSEQ multiplex PCR. The sample has under 85,000 clones, over 55% seen once. The specimen sequenced was memory CD8+ T cells sorted from blood. This sample's subset: CD45RO+ cells pooled with CCR7-negative TemRA cells. All receptors come from a young man in good health.

V and J are TRBV29-1 and TRBJ2-3; possibly TRBD1 or TRBD2 for D (5 bases each). The CDR3 totals 17 residues. V lost 5 bases to trimming and J lost 2 bases, with 23 bases between them. Germline CDR1 SQVTM, CDR2 ANQGSEA. The CDR3 loop reads CSVFFTRGPLLTDTQYF. The CDR3 DNA is TGCAGCGTTTTCTTCACCCGGGGACCACTTCTCACAGATACGCAGTATTTT.

V is TRBV14 and J is TRBJ2-1; TRBD2 agrees at 11 bases. Trimming cost V 2 bases and J 6 bases; bases outside gene matches: 6. The CDR3 covers 16 residues. Germline assignment: CDR1 SGHDN and CDR2 FVKESK. The CDR3 loop is CASSQILAGAINEQFF. The DNA for the CDR3 is TGTGCCAGCAGCCAAATACTAGCGGGAGCCATCAATGAGCAGTTCTTC.

This chain links TRBV5-4 with TRBJ2-7, with 7 bases fitting TRBD2. This CDR3 is built from 14 residues. Germline V CDR1 and CDR2: SGHNT, YYREEE (reference sequence). Trimming cost V 4 bases and J 6 bases; bases outside gene matches: 10. The CDR3 DNA reads as TGTGCCAGCAGCACCTGGACTAGAGTCTCCGAGCAGTACTTC. Translating it yields CASSTWTRVSEQYF.

The V and J genes are TRBV7-4 and TRBJ2-1, with 7 bases identical to TRBD2. The CDR3 loop spans 15 amino acids. Germline assignment: CDR1 SGHVT and CDR2 SQSDAQ. The trim removed 2 bases at V and 5 bases at J, leaving 6 bases unmatched. In DNA form, the CDR3 reads TGTGCCAGCAGCTTATACTTAGCGGGTAACAATGAGCAGTTCTTC. Translation gives CASSLYLAGNNEQFF.

V and J are TRBV2 and TRBJ1-5; D not certain. The V end was cut by 3 bases, the J end by 0 bases, with 12 bases between. Per the germline V gene, CDR1 is SNHLY and CDR2 is FYNNEI. This CDR3 comprises 16 residues. As DNA, the CDR3 is TGTGCCAGCAGTGACCAGACGGTAGATAGCAATCAGCCCCAGCATTTT. It yields the protein CASSDQTVDSNQPQHF.

This rearrangement joins TRBV25-1 to TRBJ1-3; no reliable D call. The V and J ends lost 2 bases and 0 bases respectively, with 11 bases between them. The length of the CDR3 is 16 residues. Germline CDR1 reads MGHDK; CDR2 reads SYGVNS. The CDR3 reads CASSEGPGYSGNTIYF. The CDR3 DNA reads as TGTGCCAGCAGTGAAGGGCCAGGCTACTCTGGAAACACCATATATTTT. Looking up the rest from reference TRBV25-1 and TRBJ1-3 gives the full variable domain: EADIYQTPRYLVIGTGKKITLECSQTMGHDKMYWYQQDPGMELHLIHYSYGVNSTEKGDLSSESTVSRIRTEHFPLTLESARPSHTSQYLCASSEGPGYSGNTIYFGEGSWLTVV.

Worth noting for this clone: With a far larger clone one base away, a read error is the likely cause. V and J are TRBV6-6 and TRBJ2-1; TRBD2 agrees at 14 bases. Germline-derived CDR1 and CDR2 are MNHNY and SVGAGI (reference sequence). The CDR3 sequence is 14 residues long. V was pared by 5 bases and J by 9 bases, with 3 bases of the junction left unmatched. The CDR3 bases are TGTGCCAGCAGTGACGGGACTAGCGGGAGTGAGCAGTTCTTC. Translated: CASSDGTSGSEQFF.

This clone was seen ten or more times. The chain uses TRBV25-1 and TRBJ2-1; 8 bases map to TRBD2. The CDR3 is 14 amino acids. Per germline, CDR1 MGHDK and CDR2 SYGVNS. The V gene end was trimmed by 3 bases and the J gene end by 8 bases; junction bases not matched to a gene: 6. The CDR3 DNA follows: TGTGCCAGCAGTGACGGGACTAGAATCGATGAGCAGTTCTTC. This sequence encodes CASSDGTRIDEQFF.

The J gene is TRBJ1-5, the V gene TRBV25-1, with 7 positions matching TRBD1. V lost 6 bases to trimming and J lost 4 bases; unmatched junction nucleotides: 9. The CDR3 covers 15 residues. CDR1 and CDR2 from the germline V gene are MGHDK and SYGVNS. The CDR3 protein is CASRGRGHENQPQHF. CDR3 DNA sequence: TGTGCCAGCAGGGGAAGGGGGCACGAAAATCAGCCCCAGCATTTT.

The chain combines TRBV5-1 with TRBJ1-2; 7 bases fit TRBD1. The V gene end was trimmed by 0 bases and the J gene end by 4 bases; junction bases not matched to a gene: 3. Germline values: CDR1 SGHRS, CDR2 YFSETQ. This CDR3 spans 14 amino acids. The CDR3 coding sequence is TGCGCCAGCAGCTTGGGGGGACAGATCTATGGCTACACCTTC. Its translation: CASSLGGQIYGYTF.

This clone is termed medium-sized. Other DNA sequences in the sample encode the same CDR3. V gene TRBV7-9 combines with J gene TRBJ2-7; D is ambiguous. Germline lookup yields CDR1 SEHNR and CDR2 FQNEAQ (reference sequence). This CDR3 contains 14 residues. V was shortened by 2 bases and J by 5 bases, with 13 bases between the two germline ends. The CDR3 DNA reads as TGTGCCAGCAGCTTATTAACGGGTGCAGACGAGCAGTACTTC. Translation: CASSLLTGADEQYF.

V and J are TRBV9 and TRBJ1-1; no definite D call. Germline V CDR1 and CDR2: SGDLS, YYNGEE. Trimming took off 4 bases at V and 1 base at J, with 8 bases between the two ends. The CDR3 consists of 13 residues. CDR3 amino acids: CASSLKGNTEAFF. The CDR3 DNA sequence: TGTGCCAGCAGCCTCAAGGGGAACACTGAAGCTTTCTTT.

The CDR3 DNA sequence: TGCAGCGTTGTAGGGGGCCCCGATCGCAATCAGCCCCAGCATTTT. It translates to CSVVGGPDRNQPQHF. V and J are TRBV29-1 and TRBJ1-5; 7 bases agree with TRBD1. There are 15 residues in the CDR3. Germline V lookup: CDR1 SQVTM, CDR2 ANQGSEA. The V gene end was trimmed by 4 bases and the J gene end by 2 bases; junction bases not matched to a gene: 8. Drawing the rest from reference TRBV29-1 and TRBJ1-5, the complete variable domain is SAVISQKPSRDICQRGTSLTIQCQVDSQVTMMFWYRQQPGQSLTLIATANQGSEATYESGFVIDKFPISRPNLTFSTLTVSNMSPEDSSIYLCSVVGGPDRNQPQHFGDGTRLSIL.

The chain joins TRBV11-2 to TRBJ2-3; D remains ambiguous. Germline V gene lookup returns CDR1 SGHAT and CDR2 FQNNGV. V was clipped by 2 bases and J by 1 base, with 4 bases between them. This CDR3 region has 13 residues. The CDR3 loop is CASSLYGTDTQYF. CDR3 nucleotides: TGTGCCAGCAGCTTATATGGCACAGATACGCAGTATTTT.

V and J are TRBV11-2 and TRBJ1-5; D gene unclear. Trimming pared 4 bases from V and 4 bases from J, leaving 5 bases between. Germline V lookup: CDR1 SGHAT, CDR2 FQNNGV. This CDR3 is built from 12 residues. CDR3 sequence reads: CASSSGNQPQHF. In DNA, the CDR3 is TGTGCCAGCAGCTCAGGAAATCAGCCCCAGCATTTT.

This clone was detected a few times. Other DNA sequences from this sample encode an identical CDR3 as well. This sequence joins TRBV27 and TRBJ2-5; D not certain. V shed 1 base and J shed 3 bases, with 3 bases lying between them. The CDR3 has 12 amino acids. Germline V lookup: CDR1 MNHEY, CDR2 SMNVEV (reference sequence). As DNA, the CDR3 is TGTGCCAGCAGTTTATTGGAAGAGACCCAGTACTTC. It encodes CASSLLEETQYF.

As for this clone: This likely traces to a read error, being one base from a far larger clone. V is TRBV11-2 and J is TRBJ2-7; no clear D. The ends were cut back, 4 bases at V and 3 bases at J, with 4 bases in the middle. The CDR3 has 11 amino acids. The germline CDR1 and CDR2 sequences are SGHAT and FQNNGV. The CDR3 DNA sequence: TGTGCCAGCAGCTGGGGCTACGAGCAGTACTTC. This gives the protein CASSWGYEQYF. The full variable domain, completed using reference TRBV11-2 and TRBJ2-7, is EAGVAQSPRYKIIEKRQSVAFWCNPISGHATLYWYQQILGQGPKLLIQFQNNGVVDDSQLPKDRFSAERLKGVDSTLKIQPAKLEDSAVYLCASSWGYEQYFGPGTRLTVT.

This clone was found a few times. The J gene is TRBJ1-1, the V gene TRBV6-1; D is perhaps TRBD1 (5 bases). The CDR3 has 14 amino acids. The V gene's germline CDR1 is MNHNS and CDR2 SASEGT. Trimming took off 4 bases at V and 3 bases at J, with 12 bases between the two ends. CDR3 DNA: TGTGCCAGCAGTGTTACAGGAACACACACTGAAGCTTTCTTT. This encodes CASSVTGTHTEAFF.

For this clone: The sample contains more than one DNA sequence encoding this CDR3. The chain joins TRBV4-3 to TRBJ2-1; D possibly matches TRBD1 or TRBD2 (5 bases each). Per germline, CDR1 LGHNA and CDR2 YSLEER. This CDR3 is 16 amino acids long. V dropped 0 bases and J dropped 1 base, with 10 bases sitting between them. Written as DNA, the CDR3 is TGCGCCAGCAGCCAAGATCTTGGGGGTTCCTACAATGAGCAGTTCTTC. Translated, it gives CASSQDLGGSYNEQFF.

This clone was recorded a few times. The chain has TRBV7-9 and TRBJ1-1; D remains ambiguous. The CDR3 length is 14 residues. Germline assignment: CDR1 SEHNR and CDR2 FQNEAQ (reference sequence). Trimming pared 4 bases from V and 0 bases from J, leaving 9 bases between. This chain's CDR3 is CASSSKQVNTEAFF. The DNA of the CDR3 is TGTGCCAGCAGCTCGAAACAAGTGAACACTGAAGCTTTCTTT.

The chain is built from TRBV10-2 and TRBJ2-7; TRBD2 is a possible D gene (5 bases). This CDR3 comprises 12 residues. Between the trimmed V and J ends, which lost 10 bases and 1 base, there was a span of 11 bases. Per the germline V gene, CDR1 is WSHSY and CDR2 is SAAADI. The CDR3 reads CATGLNSYEQYF. The CDR3 DNA sequence: TGCGCCACCGGACTGAATTCCTACGAGCAGTACTTC.

V gene TRBV5-8 combines with J gene TRBJ2-2, with 8 bases fitting TRBD2. Germline CDR1 and CDR2: SGHTS and YDEGEE. Losses at the gene ends were 2 bases for V and 3 bases for J; bases not matched to a gene: 12. This CDR3 has 18 residues. CDR3 region: CASSLEGPTSVYTGELFF. The CDR3 nucleotides are TGTGCCAGCAGCTTAGAGGGGCCGACTAGCGTTTACACCGGGGAGCTGTTTTTT.

This clone was seen a few times. The chain is built from TRBV27 and TRBJ1-5; D unresolved. Germline V CDR1 and CDR2: MNHEY, SMNVEV (reference sequence). Trimming took 5 bases from V and 7 from J, leaving 12 bases between them. The CDR3 is 13 amino acids. In DNA form, the CDR3 reads TGTGCCAGCAGTCCCCCGGGCGGGCAGCCCCAGCATTTT. Protein sequence: CASSPPGGQPQHF.

This clone was counted at least ten times. J is TRBJ2-1 and V is TRBV4-1; D gene unclear. Trimming took off 3 bases at V and 0 bases at J, with 12 bases between the two ends. The CDR3 runs to 16 residues. Germline CDR1 MGHRA, CDR2 YSYEKL. The CDR3 nucleotides are TGCGCCAGCAGCCATGAGTCCCTGGGCTCCTACAATGAGCAGTTCTTC. Translating gives CASSHESLGSYNEQFF.

The chain employs TRBV6-1 and TRBJ1-1, with 8 bases lining up with TRBD1. The junction had 7 bases not matched to a gene; V was cut back by 2 bases and J by 8 bases. Germline CDR1 MNHNS, CDR2 SASEGT. This CDR3 contains 14 residues. CDR3: CASSERLRGPEAFF. The CDR3 bases are TGTGCCAGCAGTGAAAGACTCAGGGGGCCCGAAGCTTTCTTT.

The table lists this clone with a count of one. This chain links TRBV30 with TRBJ2-3, with 8 bases lining up with TRBD1. The V gene end was trimmed by 3 bases and the J gene end by 2 bases; junction bases not matched to a gene: 13. CDR3 length equals 17 residues. Germline-derived CDR1 and CDR2 are GTSNPN and SVGIG (reference sequence). The CDR3 loop is CAWSPLPGQGATDTQYF. In nucleotides, the CDR3 is TGTGCCTGGAGCCCCCTCCCTGGACAGGGTGCCACAGATACGCAGTATTTT.

The rearrangement joins TRBV6-5 to TRBJ2-7, with 9 bases fitting TRBD2. CDR1 and CDR2 (germline): MNHEY, SVGAGI. V trimming: 0 bases; J trimming: 0 bases; junction bases outside the gene matches: 0. The CDR3 contains 15 residues. The CDR3 DNA sequence: TGTGCCAGCAGTTACTCACTAGCGGGCTCCTACGAGCAGTACTTC. As protein: CASSYSLAGSYEQYF.